This TCR beta chain was observed in a study of blood T cell repertoires in COVID-19. Study background: Acute and convalescent COVID-19 specimens originated in the United States, Italy and Spain.

This CDR3 is 16 amino acids long. Germline V gives CDR1 SGHTA, CDR2 FQGNSA. Trimming removed 3 bases from V and 4 bases from J; junction bases left unmatched: 12. In the source study's methods: Amplification of reference gene primers was used by the study to estimate nucleated cell counts. Profiled with immunoSEQ multiplex PCR; TCRdb holds only in-frame clones, not every one. That table is the source of V, J and clone size, and D and trimming were worked out from the DNA. The table records around 300,000 clones, more than 70% of them present only once. The genes are TRBV7-2 and TRBJ2-7, with 7 bases that match TRBD1. The sample taken for sequencing was peripheral blood. This receptor was obtained from a man under 40 with active or convalescent COVID-19. The CDR3 DNA is TGTGCCAGCAGCTTCCTGACAGGGAAGGAGCGGTACGAGCAGTACTTC. Amino acid sequence: CASSFLTGKERYEQYF.